The clone carrying this T cell receptor beta chain was detected ten times or more. The antigen is unknown. The data belong to a study of T cells in Graves' hyperthyroidism and ophthalmopathy. Study observations and caveats: Most thyroid clonotypes with frequency above 0.001 were detected in blood. In validation, the model predicted ophthalmopathy. These predictions came a median roughly seven months before onset. In simple terms, a model built on 13 V-J features told ophthalmopathy apart from stable hyperthyroidism.

What was amplified from RNA transcripts were TCR beta CDR3 regions. During a first-round RT-PCR of the TCR CDR3, the HTBI primer set was used. TCRdb analysed the multiplex PCR reads with MiXCR anew, one entry per CDR3 protein. The table shows about 560,000 distinct CDR3 sequences, with roughly 17% occurring only once. The CDR3 has 15 residues. V gave up 6 bases and J gave up 3 bases, with 17 bases separating them. Germline V CDR1 and CDR2: LGHDT, YNNKEL (reference sequence). Sequenced material: blood. The TCR comes from a woman younger than 30 with Graves' hyperthyroidism. J is TRBJ2-5 and V is TRBV3-1; D might be TRBD1 or TRBD2, each matching 5 bases. CDR3: CASRQWDDPKETQYF. For the CDR3, the DNA is TGTGCCAGCAGACAATGGGACGACCCAAAAGAGACCCAGTACTTC.